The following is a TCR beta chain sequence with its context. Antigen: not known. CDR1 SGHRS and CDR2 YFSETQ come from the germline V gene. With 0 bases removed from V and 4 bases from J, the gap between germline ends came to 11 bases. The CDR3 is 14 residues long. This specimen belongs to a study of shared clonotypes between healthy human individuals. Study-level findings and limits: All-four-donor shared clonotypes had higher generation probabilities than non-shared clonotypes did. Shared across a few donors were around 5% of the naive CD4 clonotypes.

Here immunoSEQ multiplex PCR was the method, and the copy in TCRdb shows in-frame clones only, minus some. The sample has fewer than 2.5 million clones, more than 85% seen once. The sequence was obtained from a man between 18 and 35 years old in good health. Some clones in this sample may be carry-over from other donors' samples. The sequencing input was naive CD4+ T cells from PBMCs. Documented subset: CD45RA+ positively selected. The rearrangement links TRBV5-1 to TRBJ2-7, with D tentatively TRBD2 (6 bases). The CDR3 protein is CASSLGGTQYEQYF. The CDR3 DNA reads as TGCGCCAGCAGCTTGGGCGGGACTCAGTACGAGCAGTACTTC.